Listed below are T cell receptor beta chains from one sample, sequenced in a study of neurological immune-mediated disorders. From the 5' RACE reads, TCRdb called clonotypes with MiXCR, one entry per CDR3 protein. This sample carries around 33,000 distinct CDR3 sequences, 20% to 25% of them seen once, and the ten largest clones take 30%. The sequenced sample consisted of CD4+ T cells from blood. The receptors derive from a man over 45 with HTLV-1-associated myelopathy (HAM/TSP). Both conserved end residues are part of each CDR3. The order of the fields is CDR3 protein, V gene, J gene.

CDR3: CASSGEKTGEAFF; V: TRBV2; J: TRBJ1-1
CDR3: CASISRQGRVTDTQYF; V: TRBV12-3/TRBV12-4; J: TRBJ2-3
CDR3: CASSLSPSGGGEQFF; V: TRBV5-6; J: TRBJ2-1
CDR3: CSARPGGRGTEAFF; V: TRBV20-1; J: TRBJ1-1
CDR3: CACLRDRAGSIQYF; V: TRBV28; J: TRBJ2-4
CDR3: CATGPGYTF; V: TRBV19; J: TRBJ1-2
CDR3: CASSPRQDTDTQYF; V: TRBV18; J: TRBJ2-3
CDR3: CASKDSPNTGELFF; V: TRBV19; J: TRBJ2-2
CDR3: CATSLGTGQNEKLFF; V: TRBV11-2; J: TRBJ1-4
CDR3: CASSLVGLLTSEQFF; V: TRBV11-2; J: TRBJ2-1
CDR3: CASSLALGAETQYF; V: TRBV7-6; J: TRBJ2-5
CDR3: CSWGQGSNQPQHF; V: TRBV20-1; J: TRBJ1-5
CDR3: CASSRGAGARYNSPLHF; V: TRBV3-1; J: TRBJ1-6
CDR3: CASSVGGREDQETQYF; V: TRBV9; J: TRBJ2-5
CDR3: CASSQDLLGTDTQYF; V: TRBV3-1; J: TRBJ2-3
CDR3: CASSSGQGEAKNIQYF; V: TRBV5-1; J: TRBJ2-4
CDR3: CSARKWGSNEQFF; V: TRBV20-1; J: TRBJ2-1
CDR3: CASSPAGRTDTQYF; V: TRBV7-8; J: TRBJ2-3
CDR3: CSVPAYLQADTQYF; V: TRBV20-1; J: TRBJ2-3
CDR3: CSASKAGLSYEQYF; V: TRBV20-1; J: TRBJ2-7
CDR3: CASSLDVAYGYTF; V: TRBV12-3/TRBV12-4; J: TRBJ1-2
CDR3: CSVEPGLTKNIQYF; V: TRBV20-1; J: TRBJ2-4
CDR3: CASSFGDKGTEAFF; V: TRBV12-3/TRBV12-4; J: TRBJ1-1
CDR3: CASSGTGPYEQYF; V: TRBV7-6; J: TRBJ2-7
CDR3: CSGQGDTGELFF; V: TRBV20-1; J: TRBJ2-2
CDR3: CASRGSGNTEAFF; V: TRBV3-1; J: TRBJ1-1